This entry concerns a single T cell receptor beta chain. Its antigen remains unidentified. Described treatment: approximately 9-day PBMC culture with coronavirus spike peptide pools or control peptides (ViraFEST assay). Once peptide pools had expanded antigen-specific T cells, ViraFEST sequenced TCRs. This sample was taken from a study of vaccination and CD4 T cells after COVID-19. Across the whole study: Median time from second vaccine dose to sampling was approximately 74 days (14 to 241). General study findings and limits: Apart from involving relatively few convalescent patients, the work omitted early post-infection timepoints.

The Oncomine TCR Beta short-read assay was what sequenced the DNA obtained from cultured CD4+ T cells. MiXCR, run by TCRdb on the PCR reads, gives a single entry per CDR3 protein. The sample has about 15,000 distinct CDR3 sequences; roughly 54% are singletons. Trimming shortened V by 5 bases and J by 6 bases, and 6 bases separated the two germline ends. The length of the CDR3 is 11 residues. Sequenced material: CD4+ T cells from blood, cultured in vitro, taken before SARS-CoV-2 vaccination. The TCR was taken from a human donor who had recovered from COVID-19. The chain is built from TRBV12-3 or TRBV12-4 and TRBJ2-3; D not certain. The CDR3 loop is CASSPRDTQYF. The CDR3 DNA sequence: TGTGCCAGCAGTCCGCGGGATACGCAGTATTTT.